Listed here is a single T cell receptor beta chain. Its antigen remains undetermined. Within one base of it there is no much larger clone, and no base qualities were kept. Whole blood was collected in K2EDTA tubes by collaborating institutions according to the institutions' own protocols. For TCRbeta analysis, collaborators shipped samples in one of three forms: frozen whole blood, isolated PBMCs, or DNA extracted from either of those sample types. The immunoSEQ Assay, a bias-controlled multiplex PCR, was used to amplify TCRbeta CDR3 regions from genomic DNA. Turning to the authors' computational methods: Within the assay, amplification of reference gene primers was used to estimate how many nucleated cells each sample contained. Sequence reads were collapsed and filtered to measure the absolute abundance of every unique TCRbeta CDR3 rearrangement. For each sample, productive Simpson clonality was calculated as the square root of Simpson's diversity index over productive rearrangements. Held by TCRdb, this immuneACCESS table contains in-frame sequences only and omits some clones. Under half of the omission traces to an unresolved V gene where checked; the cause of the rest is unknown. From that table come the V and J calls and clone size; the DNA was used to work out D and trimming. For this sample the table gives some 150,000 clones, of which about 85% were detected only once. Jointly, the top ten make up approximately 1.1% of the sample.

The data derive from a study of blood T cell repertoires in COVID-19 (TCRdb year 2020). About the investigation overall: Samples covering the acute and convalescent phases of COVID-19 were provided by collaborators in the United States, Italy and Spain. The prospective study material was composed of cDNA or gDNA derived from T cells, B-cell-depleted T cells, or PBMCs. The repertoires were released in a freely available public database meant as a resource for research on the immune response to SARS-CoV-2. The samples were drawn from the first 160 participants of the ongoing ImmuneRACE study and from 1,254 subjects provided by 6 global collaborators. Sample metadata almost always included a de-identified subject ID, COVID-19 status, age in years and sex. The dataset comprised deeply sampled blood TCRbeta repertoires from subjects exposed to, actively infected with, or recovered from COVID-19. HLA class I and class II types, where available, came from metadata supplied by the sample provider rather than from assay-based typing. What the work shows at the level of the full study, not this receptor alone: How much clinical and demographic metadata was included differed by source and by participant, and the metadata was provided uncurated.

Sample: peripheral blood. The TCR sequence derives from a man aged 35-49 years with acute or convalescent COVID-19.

The DNA sequence is as follows: TGTGCCAGCAGCACCACAGGGGGCACTGGGGAAGCTTTCTTT. It encodes CASSTTGGTGEAFF. In this chain, TRBV7-3 is recombined with TRBJ1-1, with 9 middle bases fitting TRBD1. V is pruned by 5 bases and J by 8 bases, leaving 9 bases of the junction without a gene match. Per the germline V gene, SGHTA is the CDR1 and FQGTGA is the CDR2. The CDR3, cysteine through phenylalanine, is 14 amino acids long. Only CDR3 DNA is held: 42 bases, read in frame from base 1.